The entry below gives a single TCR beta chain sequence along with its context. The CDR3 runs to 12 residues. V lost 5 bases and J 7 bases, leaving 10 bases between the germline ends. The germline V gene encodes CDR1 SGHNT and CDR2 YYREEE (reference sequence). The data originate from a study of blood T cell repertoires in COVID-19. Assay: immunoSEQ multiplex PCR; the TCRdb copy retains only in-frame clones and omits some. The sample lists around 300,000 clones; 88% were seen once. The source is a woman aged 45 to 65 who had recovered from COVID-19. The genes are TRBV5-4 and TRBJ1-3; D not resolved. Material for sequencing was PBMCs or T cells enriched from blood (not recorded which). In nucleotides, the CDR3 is TGTGCCAGCAGGGGTAGCGGCAACACCATATATTTT. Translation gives CASRGSGNTIYF.